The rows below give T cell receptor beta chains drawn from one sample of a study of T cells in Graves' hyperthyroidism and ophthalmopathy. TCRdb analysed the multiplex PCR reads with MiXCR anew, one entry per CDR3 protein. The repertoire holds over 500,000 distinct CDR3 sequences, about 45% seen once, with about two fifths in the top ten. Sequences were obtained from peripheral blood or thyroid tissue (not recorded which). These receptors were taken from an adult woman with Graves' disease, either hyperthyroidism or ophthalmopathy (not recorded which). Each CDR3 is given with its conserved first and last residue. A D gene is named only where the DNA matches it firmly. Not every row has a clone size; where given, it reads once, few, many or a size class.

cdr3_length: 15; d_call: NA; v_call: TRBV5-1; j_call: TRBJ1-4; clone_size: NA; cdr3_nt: TGCGCCAGCAGCTTGGCCCTCGGTAATCAGGAAAAACTGTTTTTT; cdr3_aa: CASSLALGNQEKLFF
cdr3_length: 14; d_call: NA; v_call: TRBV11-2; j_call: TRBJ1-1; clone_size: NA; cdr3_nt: TGTGCCAGCAGCATCTTTTTGGCCCTCCCGGGGGCTTTCTTT; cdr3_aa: CASSIFLALPGAFF
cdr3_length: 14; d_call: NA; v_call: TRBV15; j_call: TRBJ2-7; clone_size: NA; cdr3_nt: TGTGCCACCAGCAGTCCAGGGTGGGGGGACGAGCAGTACTTC; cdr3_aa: CATSSPGWGDEQYF
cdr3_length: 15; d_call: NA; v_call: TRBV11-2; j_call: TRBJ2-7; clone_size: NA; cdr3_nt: TGTGCCAGCAGCTTAGAGCCCGGGGTAGGCTACGAGCAGTACTTC; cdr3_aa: CASSLEPGVGYEQYF
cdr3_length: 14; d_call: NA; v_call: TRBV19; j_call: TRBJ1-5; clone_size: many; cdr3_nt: TGTGCCAGTAGTGGGGCAGGGGGCAATCAGCCCCAGCATTTT; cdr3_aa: CASSGAGGNQPQHF
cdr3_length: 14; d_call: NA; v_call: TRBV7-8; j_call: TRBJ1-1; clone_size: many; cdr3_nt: TGTGCCAGCAGCCTCCCGGGAGGGAACACTGAAGCTTTCTTT; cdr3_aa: CASSLPGGNTEAFF
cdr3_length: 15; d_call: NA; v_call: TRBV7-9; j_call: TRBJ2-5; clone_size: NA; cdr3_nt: TGTGCCAGCAGCTTAGGGGCCTCAACCAAAGAGACCCAGTACTTC; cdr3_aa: CASSLGASTKETQYF
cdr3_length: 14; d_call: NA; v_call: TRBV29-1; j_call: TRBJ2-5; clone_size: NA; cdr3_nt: TGCAGCGTTGGGAATGAGGGGGGGCAAGAGACCCAGTACTTC; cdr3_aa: CSVGNEGGQETQYF
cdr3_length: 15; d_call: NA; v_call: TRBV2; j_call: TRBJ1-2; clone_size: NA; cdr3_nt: TGTGCCAGCAGTGGGGCCTTGACAGTCCCCTATGGCTACACCTTC; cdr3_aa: CASSGALTVPYGYTF
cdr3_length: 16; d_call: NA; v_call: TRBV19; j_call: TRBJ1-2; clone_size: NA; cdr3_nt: TGTGCCAGTAGTGTGGCGACGGGGTATGGGAACTATGGCTACACCTTC; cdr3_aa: CASSVATGYGNYGYTF
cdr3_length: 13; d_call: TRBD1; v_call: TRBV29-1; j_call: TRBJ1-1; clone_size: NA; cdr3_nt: TGCAGCGTCGTCACAGGGACAGGTACTGAAGCTTTCTTT; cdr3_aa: CSVVTGTGTEAFF
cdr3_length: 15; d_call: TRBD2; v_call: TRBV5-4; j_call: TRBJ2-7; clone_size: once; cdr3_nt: TGTGCCAGCAGCTCTACTAGCGGGACCACCTACGAGCAGTACTTC; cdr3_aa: CASSSTSGTTYEQYF
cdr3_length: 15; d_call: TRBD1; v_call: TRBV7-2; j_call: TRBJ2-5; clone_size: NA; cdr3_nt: TGTGCCAGCAGCCCAGACAGGGGGTTCTTCGAGACCCAGTACTTC; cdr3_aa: CASSPDRGFFETQYF
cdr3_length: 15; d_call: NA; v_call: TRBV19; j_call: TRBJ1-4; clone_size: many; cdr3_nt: TGTGCCAGTAGTATAGCCGGGACCACGGGTGAAAAACTGTTTTTT; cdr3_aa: CASSIAGTTGEKLFF
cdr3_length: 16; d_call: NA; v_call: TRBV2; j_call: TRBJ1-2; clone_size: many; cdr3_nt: TGTGCCAGCAGTGTTGCAACCACGGCCCCGGTCTATGGCTACACCTTC; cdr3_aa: CASSVATTAPVYGYTF
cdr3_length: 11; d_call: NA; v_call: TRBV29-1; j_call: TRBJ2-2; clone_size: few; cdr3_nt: TGCAGCGTTGTCGGAACCGGGGAGCTGTTTTTT; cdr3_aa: CSVVGTGELFF
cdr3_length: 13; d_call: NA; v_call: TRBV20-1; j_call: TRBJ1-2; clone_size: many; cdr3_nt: TGCAGTGCTAGAGATCCAGTGAACTATGGCTACACCTTC; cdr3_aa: CSARDPVNYGYTF
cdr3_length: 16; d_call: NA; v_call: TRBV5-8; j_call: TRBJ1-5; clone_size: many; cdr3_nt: TGTGCCAGCAGCTTGGGTGACACCGGCTGGAATCAGCCCCAGCATTTT; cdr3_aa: CASSLGDTGWNQPQHF
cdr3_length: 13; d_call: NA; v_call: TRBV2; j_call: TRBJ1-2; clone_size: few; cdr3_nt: TGTGCCAGCATGGAGGGAAGGAACTATGGCTACACCTTC; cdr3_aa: CASMEGRNYGYTF
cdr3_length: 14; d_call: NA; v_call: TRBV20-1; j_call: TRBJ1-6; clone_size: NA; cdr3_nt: TGCAGTGTTATCTCCGGGAGGGTCGATTCACCCCTCCACTTT; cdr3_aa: CSVISGRVDSPLHF
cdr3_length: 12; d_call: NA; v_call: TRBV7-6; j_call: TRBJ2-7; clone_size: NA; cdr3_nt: TGTGCCAGCAGCGCCGACCACGATGAGCAGTACTTC; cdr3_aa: CASSADHDEQYF
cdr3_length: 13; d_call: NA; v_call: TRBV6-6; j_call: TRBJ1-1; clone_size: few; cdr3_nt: TGTGCCAGCAGTTACGAGAGGGACATTTTGGCTTTCTTT; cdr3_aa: CASSYERDILAFF
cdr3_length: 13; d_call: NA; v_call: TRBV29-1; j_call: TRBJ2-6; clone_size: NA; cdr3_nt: TGCAGCGTTGGGGCAGGGGCTGCCTACGTCCTGACTTTC; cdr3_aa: CSVGAGAAYVLTF
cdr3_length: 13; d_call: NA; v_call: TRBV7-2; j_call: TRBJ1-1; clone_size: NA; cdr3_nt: TGTGCCAGCAGCTTAGCTCGGGAAACTGAAGCTTTCTTT; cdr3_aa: CASSLARETEAFF
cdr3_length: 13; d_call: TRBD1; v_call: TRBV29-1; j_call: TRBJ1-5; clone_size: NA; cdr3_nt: TGCAGCACGGGACAGGGTAACAATCAGCCCCAGCATTTT; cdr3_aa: CSTGQGNNQPQHF
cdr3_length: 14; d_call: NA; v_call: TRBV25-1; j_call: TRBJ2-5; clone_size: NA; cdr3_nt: TGTGCCAGCAGTTTACGCCGGGGTGGAGAGACCCGGTACTTC; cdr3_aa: CASSLRRGGETRYF
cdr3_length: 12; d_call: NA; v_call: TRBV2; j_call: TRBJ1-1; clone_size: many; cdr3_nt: TGTGCCAGCAGGGAGGGGCTTTGGGAAGCTTTCTTT; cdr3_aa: CASREGLWEAFF
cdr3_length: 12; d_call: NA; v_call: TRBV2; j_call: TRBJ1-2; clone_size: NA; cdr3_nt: TGTGCCAGCAGTGAAGGGCGGGATGGCTACACCTTC; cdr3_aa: CASSEGRDGYTF
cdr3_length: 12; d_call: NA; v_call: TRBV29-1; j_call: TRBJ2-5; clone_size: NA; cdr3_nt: TGCAGCGTGCTGCGTGGGCAAGAGACCCAGTACTTC; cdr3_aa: CSVLRGQETQYF